Presented here are 14 T cell receptor beta chains from one specimen sequenced in a study of blood T cell repertoires in COVID-19. This table comes from immunoSEQ multiplex PCR, and its TCRdb copy is limited to in-frame clones, with some not included. Of fewer than 250,000 clones in the sample, more than 80% were seen once. The sample was peripheral blood. Source of these receptors: a man aged 25-40 years with COVID-19, enrolled during active disease.

CDR3 sequence reads: CAWAAGAGNQPQHF. The CDR3 region has the DNA TGTGCCTGGGCCGCGGGGGCGGGCAATCAGCCCCAGCATTTT. V usage is TRBV30 and J usage is TRBJ1-5; D might be TRBD1 (6 bases). The germline V and J ends were trimmed by 5 bases and 2 bases, with 13 bases remaining between them. The CDR3 is made up of 14 amino acids. CDR1 GTSNPN and CDR2 SVGIG come from the germline V gene (reference sequence). Full variable domain (missing parts from reference TRBV30 and TRBJ1-5): SQTIHQWPATLVQPVGSPLSLECTVEGTSNPNLYWYRQAAGRGLQLLFYSVGIGQISSEVPQNLSASRPQDRQFILSSKKLLLSDSGFYLCAWAAGAGNQPQHFGDGTRLSIL.

The V gene is TRBV7-2, the J gene TRBJ1-4; the match to TRBD1 covers 8 bases. The V gene's germline CDR1 is SGHTA and CDR2 FQGNSA. With 4 bases clipped from V and 8 bases from J, the junction kept 9 bases outside the gene matches. The CDR3 consists of 15 residues. CDR3 coding DNA: TGTGCCAGCAGCTCCCTCAGGGGGCTACGGGAAAAACTGTTTTTT. This encodes CASSSLRGLREKLFF.

The chain links TRBV19 to TRBJ1-4, with D unresolved. V was pared by 5 bases and J by 7 bases, with 20 bases between. Looked up from germline, CDR1 is LNHDA and CDR2 is SQIVND (reference sequence). The CDR3 totals 16 residues. The CDR3 sequence: CASSALREGGGEKLFF. The CDR3 DNA follows: TGTGCCAGTAGTGCGCTAAGGGAGGGAGGAGGTGAAAAACTGTTTTTT.

This sequence joins TRBV19 and TRBJ1-6, with D maybe TRBD1 (5 bases). CDR1 LNHDA and CDR2 SQIVND come from the germline V gene (reference sequence). The CDR3 has 16 residues. Trimming removed 4 bases at V and 8 bases at J, with 18 bases between. For the CDR3, the DNA is TGTGCCAGTAGTAACTTCGTCCGGGGACTAGATTCACCCCTCCACTTT. Protein: CASSNFVRGLDSPLHF.

This chain joins TRBV4-3 and TRBJ2-1; 9 nucleotides line up with TRBD2. With V trimmed by 4 bases and J by 0 bases, 7 bases remained unmatched. This CDR3 is 17 amino acids long. Germline-derived CDR1 and CDR2 are LGHNA and YSLEER. The CDR3 loop is CASSRYSGGRSYNEQFF. The DNA of the CDR3 is TGCGCCAGCAGCCGATATAGCGGGGGCCGCTCCTACAATGAGCAGTTCTTC.

This chain links TRBV7-6 with TRBJ1-1, with D possibly matching TRBD1 (5 bases). Germline V gene sequence: CDR1 SGHVS, CDR2 FNYEAQ. V was trimmed by 5 bases and J by 8 bases, leaving 15 bases between them. The CDR3 has 13 residues. The CDR3 loop reads CASSVTVGYEAFF. The CDR3 coding sequence is TGTGCCAGCAGCGTGACAGTCGGTTACGAAGCTTTCTTT.

V gene TRBV7-8 combines with J gene TRBJ2-1, with 8 nucleotides matching TRBD2. Germline V gene data show CDR1 as SGHVS and CDR2 as FQNEAQ. The CDR3 consists of 16 residues. J gave up 0 bases and V 1 base, and 2 bases lay outside the gene matches. CDR3 region: CASSLEAGASYNEQFF. CDR3 nucleotides: TGTGCCAGCAGCTTAGAAGCGGGGGCCTCCTACAATGAGCAGTTCTTC.

The chain links TRBV15 to TRBJ1-1; TRBD1 aligns across 9 bases. The CDR3 spans 14 residues. The trim removed 5 bases at V and 6 bases at J, leaving 7 bases unmatched. The germline V gene has CDR1 LNHNV and CDR2 YYDKDF (reference sequence). The CDR3 spells CATSEPGQGPEAFF. In DNA, the CDR3 is TGTGCCACCAGCGAGCCGGGACAGGGCCCTGAAGCTTTCTTT.

This clone was counted between two and nine times. The chain uses TRBV9 and TRBJ2-7; 8 bases are shared with TRBD2. This CDR3 region has 16 residues. Trimming took 0 bases from V and 7 from J; bases not matched to a gene: 12. Germline V lookup: CDR1 SGDLS, CDR2 YYNGEE. The CDR3, as DNA: TGTGCCAGCAGCGTAGCTCCCCACGGGGGGGTGGGGGAGCAGTACTTC. This sequence encodes CASSVAPHGGVGEQYF.

This clone has a single count. J is TRBJ2-2 and V is TRBV2, with TRBD1 identical over 7 bases. CDR1 is SNHLY and CDR2 is FYNNEI in the germline V gene. This CDR3 has 15 amino acids. V shed 4 bases, J shed 0 bases, and the junction held 2 bases outside the gene matches. CDR3 sequence: CASSGTGANTGELFF. For the CDR3, the DNA is TGTGCCAGCAGTGGGACAGGCGCGAACACCGGGGAGCTGTTTTTT.

The rearrangement joins TRBV7-9 to TRBJ2-5; weak D call: TRBD2 (6 bases). The CDR3 runs 14 residues. The V gene lost 5 bases and the J gene lost 3 bases, with 13 bases spanning the gap. The germline CDR1 and CDR2 sequences are SEHNR and FQNEAQ (reference sequence). Here the CDR3 DNA reads TGTGCCAGCAGCGTCGGGACTGCCAAAGAGACCCAGTACTTC. This sequence encodes CASSVGTAKETQYF.

CDR3 loop: CASSKGDRDSLYGYTF. The CDR3 DNA sequence: TGTGCCAGCAGCAAAGGGGACAGGGACAGCCTCTATGGCTACACCTTC. J is TRBJ1-2 and V is TRBV9, with 9 bases that match TRBD1. Germline CDR1 SGDLS, CDR2 YYNGEE. V trimming: 4 bases; J trimming: 4 bases; junction bases outside the gene matches: 11. The CDR3 runs 16 residues.

The chain uses TRBV4-2 and TRBJ2-7; 12 bases are a match to TRBD1. The junction had 7 bases not matched to a gene; V was cut back by 0 bases and J by 4 bases. This CDR3 contains 17 residues. In germline, CDR1 is LGHNA, CDR2 YNFKEQ. In DNA form, the CDR3 reads TGTGCCAGCAGCCAAGAGGTAGGGACAGGGGGCTGGTACGAGCAGTACTTC. Translated, it gives CASSQEVGTGGWYEQYF.

The CDR3 DNA follows: TGTGCCACCAGTGATCAACTAGCGGAAGGCTACAATGAGCAGTTCTTC. Translation: CATSDQLAEGYNEQFF. J is TRBJ2-1 and V is TRBV24-1, with TRBD2 identical over 8 bases. Looked up from germline, CDR1 is KGHDR and CDR2 is SFDVKD. Unmatched junction bases numbered 6, after V lost 3 bases and J lost 3 bases. There are 16 residues in the CDR3.